The 13 T cell receptor beta chains below were found in one sample sequenced in a study of blood T cell repertoires in COVID-19. Measured with immunoSEQ multiplex PCR; TCRdb has only the in-frame clones, and not every one. The table lists around 91,000 clones, approximately 79% of them singletons. Sequencing was performed on peripheral blood. Receptor source: a woman of 80 years or more with active or convalescent COVID-19.

The gene calls are TRBV7-9 and TRBJ1-2; TRBD1 agrees at 7 bases. The germline V gene has CDR1 SEHNR and CDR2 FQNEAQ (reference sequence). Losses at the gene ends were 7 bases for V and 2 bases for J; bases not matched to a gene: 4. This CDR3 has 13 residues. CDR3 protein: CASTLQGNYGYTF. CDR3 in DNA: TGTGCCAGCACCCTACAGGGGAACTATGGCTACACCTTC.

The table lists this clone with a few counts. The J gene is TRBJ1-2, the V gene TRBV2; D gene ambiguous. Germline V gene lookup returns CDR1 SNHLY and CDR2 FYNNEI. V lost 6 bases to trimming and J lost 5 bases, with 10 bases between them. This CDR3 comprises 12 residues. CDR3 loop: CASRPQAYGYTF. The CDR3 nucleotides read TGTGCCAGCAGACCCCAAGCTTATGGCTACACCTTC. Together with reference TRBV2 and TRBJ1-2, the CDR3 gives the full variable domain: EPEVTQTPSHQVTQMGQEVILRCVPISNHLYFYWYRQILGQKVEFLVSFYNNEISEKSEIFDDQFSVERPDGSNFTLKIRSTKLEDSAMYFCASRPQAYGYTFGSGTRLTVV.

This clone came up once. V usage is TRBV28 and J usage is TRBJ2-3; 11 bases match TRBD2. The germline CDR1 and CDR2 sequences are MDHEN and SYDVKM. The CDR3 sequence is 14 residues long. Unmatched junction bases numbered 5, after V lost 11 bases and J lost 1 base. The CDR3 spells CAGGTSGGTDTQYF. CDR3 nucleotide sequence: TGTGCCGGGGGGACTAGCGGAGGCACAGATACGCAGTATTTT.

V gene TRBV28 combines with J gene TRBJ2-7; TRBD1 aligns across 7 bases. V lost 3 bases and J lost 1; bases outside the gene matches: 9. The CDR3 covers 16 residues. In germline, CDR1 is MDHEN, CDR2 SYDVKM. The CDR3 region has the DNA TGTGCCAGCAGTTTTCATCGGGACAGACTATCCTACGAGCAGTACTTC. Translation: CASSFHRDRLSYEQYF.

The CDR3 reads CASSSGQGLSNQPQHF. The CDR3 DNA sequence: TGTGCCAGCAGTTCAGGACAGGGACTTAGCAATCAGCCCCAGCATTTT. The chain carries TRBV5-5 and TRBJ1-5; 8 bases are shared with TRBD1. V was clipped by 5 bases and J by 0 bases; unmatched bases: 7. Germline CDR1 and CDR2: SGHKS and YYEKEE (reference sequence). The length of the CDR3 is 16 residues.

This chain joins TRBV19 and TRBJ2-2; no reliable D call. Germline CDR1 and CDR2: LNHDA and SQIVND (reference sequence). The CDR3 has 15 amino acids. Trimming took off 7 bases at V and 0 bases at J, with 12 bases between the two ends. CDR3 region: CASKIDTPNTGELFF. The DNA for the CDR3 is TGTGCCAGTAAAATCGACACGCCGAACACCGGGGAGCTGTTTTTT.

This chain joins TRBV2 and TRBJ2-5; D possibly corresponds to TRBD1 (6 bases). Trimming cost V 7 bases and J 1 base, with 10 bases left between them. Germline V gene lookup returns CDR1 SNHLY and CDR2 FYNNEI. The length of the CDR3 is 13 residues. Written as DNA, the CDR3 is TGTGCCAGCAAAGGACAGACCCAAGAGACCCAGTACTTC. Residues: CASKGQTQETQYF.

This clone was detected ten times or more. The chain couples TRBV19 to TRBJ2-7; D might be TRBD2 (5 bases). Trimming stripped 5 bases from V and 4 bases from J, with 12 bases between. Germline V gene data show CDR1 as LNHDA and CDR2 as SQIVND (reference sequence). The CDR3 consists of 13 residues. The CDR3 DNA reads TGTGCCAGTAGTGTCCGGGATCGATACGAGCAGTACTTC. Translated, it gives CASSVRDRYEQYF.

This chain links TRBV4-2 with TRBJ2-2; 10 bases are shared with TRBD2. Per the germline V gene, CDR1 is LGHNA and CDR2 is YNFKEQ. The V and J ends lost 9 bases and 4 bases, in that order; junction bases with no gene match: 8. CDR3 length: 15 amino acids. The CDR3 DNA is TGTGCCAGGGACCCTAGCGGGAGTCTCACCGGGGAGCTGTTTTTT. Protein sequence: CARDPSGSLTGELFF.

The gene calls are TRBV7-8 and TRBJ2-7; 8 nucleotides line up with TRBD2. The CDR3 spans 14 residues. Germline V CDR1 and CDR2: SGHVS, FQNEAQ. V lost 3 bases and J lost 3; bases outside the gene matches: 4. Here the CDR3 reads CASSFAGGGYEQYF. CDR3 DNA: TGTGCCAGCAGCTTCGCCGGGGGGGGCTACGAGCAGTACTTC.

The rearrangement links TRBV7-2 to TRBJ2-1, with D possibly being TRBD2 (5 bases). The germline V gene encodes CDR1 SGHTA and CDR2 FQGNSA. The ends were cut back, 2 bases at V and 6 bases at J, with 8 bases in the middle. This CDR3 has 13 residues. The CDR3 sequence is CASSLSRGNEQFF. In nucleotides, the CDR3 is TGTGCCAGCAGCTTATCTCGGGGCAATGAGCAGTTCTTC. Together with reference TRBV7-2 and TRBJ2-1, the CDR3 gives the full variable domain: GAGVSQSPSNKVTEKGKDVELRCDPISGHTALYWYRQSLGQGLEFLIYFQGNSAPDKSGLPSDRFSAERTGGSVSTLTIQRTQQEDSAVYLCASSLSRGNEQFFGPGTRLTVL.

J is TRBJ1-1 and V is TRBV9; 9 bases are a match to TRBD1. V gave up 4 bases and J gave up 6 bases; unmatched junction bases: 7. The CDR3 covers 14 residues. Germline CDR1 reads SGDLS; CDR2 reads YYNGEE. The CDR3 protein is CASSIAGQGSEAFF. The CDR3, as DNA: TGTGCCAGCAGCATCGCGGGACAGGGTTCTGAAGCTTTCTTT.

This clone turned up a few times. Sequence at one end of the junction differs from germline and may be a read error. The rearrangement uses TRBV5-1 and TRBJ2-3; possibly TRBD1 for D (5 bases). The CDR3 runs 12 residues. Germline V gives CDR1 SGHRS, CDR2 YFSETQ. CDR3 loop: CASSSGSLPQYF. The CDR3 DNA follows: TGTGCCAGCAGCTCAGGGTCTCTCCCGCAGTATTTT.